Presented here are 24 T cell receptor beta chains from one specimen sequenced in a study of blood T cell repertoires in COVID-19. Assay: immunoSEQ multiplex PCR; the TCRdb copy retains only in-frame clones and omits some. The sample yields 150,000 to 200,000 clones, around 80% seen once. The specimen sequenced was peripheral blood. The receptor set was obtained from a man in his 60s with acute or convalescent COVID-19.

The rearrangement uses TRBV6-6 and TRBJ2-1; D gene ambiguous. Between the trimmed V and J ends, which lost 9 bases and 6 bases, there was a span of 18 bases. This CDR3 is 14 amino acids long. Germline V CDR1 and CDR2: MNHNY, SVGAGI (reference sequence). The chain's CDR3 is CASRAFGVGNEQFF. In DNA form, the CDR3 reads TGTGCCAGTCGCGCCTTTGGAGTCGGCAATGAGCAGTTCTTC.

The CDR3 bases are TGTGCCAGCAGTTTGGCAGGGCCTAACTATGGCTACACCTTC. Protein sequence: CASSLAGPNYGYTF. V is TRBV27 and J is TRBJ1-2; D possibly corresponds to TRBD1 (5 bases). V was cut by 3 bases and J by 0 bases, with 8 bases left in between. The CDR3 has 14 residues. The germline gives CDR1 MNHEY, CDR2 SMNVEV (reference sequence).

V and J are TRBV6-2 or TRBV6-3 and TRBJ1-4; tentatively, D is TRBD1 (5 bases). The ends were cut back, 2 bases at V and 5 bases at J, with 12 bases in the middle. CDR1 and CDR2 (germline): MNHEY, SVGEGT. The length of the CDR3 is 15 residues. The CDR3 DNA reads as TGTGCCAGCAGTTACGAAGTAAGGACAAATGAAAAACTGTTTTTT. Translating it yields CASSYEVRTNEKLFF.

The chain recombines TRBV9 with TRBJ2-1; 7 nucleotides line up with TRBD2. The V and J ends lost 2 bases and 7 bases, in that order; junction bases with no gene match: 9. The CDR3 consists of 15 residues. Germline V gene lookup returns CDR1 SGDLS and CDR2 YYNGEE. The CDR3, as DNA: TGTGCCAGCAGCGTGGGGACGCTAGCGGTTAATGAGCAGTTCTTC. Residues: CASSVGTLAVNEQFF. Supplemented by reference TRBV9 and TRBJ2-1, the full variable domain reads DSGVTQTPKHLITATGQRVTLRCSPRSGDLSVYWYQQSLDQGLQFLIQYYNGEERAKGNILERFSAQQFPDLHSELNLSSLELGDSALYFCASSVGTLAVNEQFFGPGTRLTVL.

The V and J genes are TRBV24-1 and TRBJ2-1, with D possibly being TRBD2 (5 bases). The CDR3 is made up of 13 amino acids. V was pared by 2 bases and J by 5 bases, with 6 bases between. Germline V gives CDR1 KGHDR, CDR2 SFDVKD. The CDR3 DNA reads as TGTGCCACCAGTGATTCGACTAACAATGAGCAGTTCTTC. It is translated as CATSDSTNNEQFF.

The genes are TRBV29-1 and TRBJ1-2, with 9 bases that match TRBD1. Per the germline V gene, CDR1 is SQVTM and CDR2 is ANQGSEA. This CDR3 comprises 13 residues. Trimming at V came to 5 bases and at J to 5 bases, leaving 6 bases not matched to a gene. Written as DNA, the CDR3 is TGCAGCGTTAGGACAGGGGTAGGGTATGGCTACACCTTC. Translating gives CSVRTGVGYGYTF.

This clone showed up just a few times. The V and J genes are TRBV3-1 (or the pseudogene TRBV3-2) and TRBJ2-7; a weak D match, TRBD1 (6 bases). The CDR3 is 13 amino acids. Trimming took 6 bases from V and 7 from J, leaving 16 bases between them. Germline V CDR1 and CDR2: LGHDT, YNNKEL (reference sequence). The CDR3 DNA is TGTGCCAGCAGGGATCCTCAGGGGTTGGAGCAGTACTTC. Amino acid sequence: CASRDPQGLEQYF.

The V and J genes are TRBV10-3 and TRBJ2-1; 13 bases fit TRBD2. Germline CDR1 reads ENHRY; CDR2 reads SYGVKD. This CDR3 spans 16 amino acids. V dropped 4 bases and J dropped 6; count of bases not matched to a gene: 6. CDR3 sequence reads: CAISVKGLAGLNEQFF. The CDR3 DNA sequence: TGTGCCATCAGTGTTAAGGGACTAGCGGGGCTCAATGAGCAGTTCTTC.

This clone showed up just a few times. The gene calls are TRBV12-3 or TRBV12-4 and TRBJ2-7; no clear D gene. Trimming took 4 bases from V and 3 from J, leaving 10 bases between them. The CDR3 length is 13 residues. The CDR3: CASSSPGYYEQYF. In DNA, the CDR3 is TGTGCCAGCAGTTCCCCCGGGTACTACGAGCAGTACTTC.

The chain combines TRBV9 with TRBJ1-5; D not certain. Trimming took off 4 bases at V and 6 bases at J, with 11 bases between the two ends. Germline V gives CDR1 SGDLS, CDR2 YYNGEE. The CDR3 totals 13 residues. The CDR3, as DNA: TGTGCCAGCAGCTCCGATTTAGCTCAGCCCCAGCATTTT. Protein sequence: CASSSDLAQPQHF.

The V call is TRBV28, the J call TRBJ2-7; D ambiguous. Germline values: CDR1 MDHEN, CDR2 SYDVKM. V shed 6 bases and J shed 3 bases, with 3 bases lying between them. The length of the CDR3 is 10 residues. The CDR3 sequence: CASSNYEQYF. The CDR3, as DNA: TGTGCCAGCAGCAACTACGAGCAGTACTTC.

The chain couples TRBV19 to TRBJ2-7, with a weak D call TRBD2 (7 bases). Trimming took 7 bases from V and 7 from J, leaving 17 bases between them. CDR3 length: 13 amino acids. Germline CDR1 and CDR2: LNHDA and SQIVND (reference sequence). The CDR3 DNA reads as TGTGCCAGTAATGGTGGGGGGGCGCGTGAGCAGTACTTC. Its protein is CASNGGGAREQYF.

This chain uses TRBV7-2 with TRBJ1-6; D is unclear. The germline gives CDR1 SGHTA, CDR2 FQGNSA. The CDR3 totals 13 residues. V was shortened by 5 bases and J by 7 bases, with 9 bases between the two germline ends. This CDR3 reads CASSTTVNSPLHF. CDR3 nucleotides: TGTGCCAGCAGCACAACAGTGAATTCACCCCTCCACTTT.

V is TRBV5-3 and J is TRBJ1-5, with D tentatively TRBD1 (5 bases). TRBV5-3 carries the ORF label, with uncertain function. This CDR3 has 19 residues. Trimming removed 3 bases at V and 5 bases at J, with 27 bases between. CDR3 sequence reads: CARSWRGVGREEAHQPQHF. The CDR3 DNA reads TGTGCCAGAAGCTGGCGGGGGGTAGGCAGGGAGGAGGCTCATCAGCCCCAGCATTTT.

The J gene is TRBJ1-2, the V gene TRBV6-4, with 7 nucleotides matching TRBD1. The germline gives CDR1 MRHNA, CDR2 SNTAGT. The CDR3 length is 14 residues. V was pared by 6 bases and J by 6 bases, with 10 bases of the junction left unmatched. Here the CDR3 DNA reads TGTGCCAGCAGGAACAACTTAGACAGGGATGGCTACACCTTC. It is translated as CASRNNLDRDGYTF.

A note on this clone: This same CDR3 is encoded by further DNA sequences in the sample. The DNA of the CDR3 is TGTGCCAGCAGCTTAGCAGGGACTAGAACCTACGAGCAGTACTTC. Protein: CASSLAGTRTYEQYF. The chain has TRBV7-2 and TRBJ2-7; 8 bases align to TRBD2. The CDR3 length is 15 residues. Unmatched junction bases numbered 3, after V lost 0 bases and J lost 2 bases. Germline CDR1 SGHTA, CDR2 FQGNSA.

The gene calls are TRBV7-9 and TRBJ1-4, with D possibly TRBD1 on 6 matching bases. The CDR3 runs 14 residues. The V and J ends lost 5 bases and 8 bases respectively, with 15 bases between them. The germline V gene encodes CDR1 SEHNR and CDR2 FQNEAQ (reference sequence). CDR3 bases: TGTGCCAGCAGCCCTACAGGGAACGTCGAAAAACTGTTTTTT. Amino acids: CASSPTGNVEKLFF.

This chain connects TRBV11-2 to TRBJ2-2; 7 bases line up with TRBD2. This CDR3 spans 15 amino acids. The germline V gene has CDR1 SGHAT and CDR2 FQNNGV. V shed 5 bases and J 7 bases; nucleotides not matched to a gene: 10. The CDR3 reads CASSAERLASGELFF. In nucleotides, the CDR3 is TGTGCCAGCAGCGCAGAGAGACTAGCCAGCGGGGAGCTGTTTTTT.

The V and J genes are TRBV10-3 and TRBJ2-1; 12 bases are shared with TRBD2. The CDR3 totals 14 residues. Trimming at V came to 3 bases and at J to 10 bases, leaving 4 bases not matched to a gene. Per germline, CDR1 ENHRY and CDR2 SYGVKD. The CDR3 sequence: CAISELAGGHEQFF. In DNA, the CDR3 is TGTGCCATCAGTGAACTAGCGGGAGGCCACGAGCAGTTCTTC.

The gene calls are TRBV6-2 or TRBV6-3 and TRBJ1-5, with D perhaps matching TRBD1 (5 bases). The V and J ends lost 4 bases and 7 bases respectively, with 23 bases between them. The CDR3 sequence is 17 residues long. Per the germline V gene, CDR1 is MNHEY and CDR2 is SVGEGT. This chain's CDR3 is CASSSLQGAVAGQPQHF. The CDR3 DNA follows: TGTGCCAGCAGTTCCCTCCAGGGTGCGGTAGCGGGGCAGCCCCAGCATTTT.

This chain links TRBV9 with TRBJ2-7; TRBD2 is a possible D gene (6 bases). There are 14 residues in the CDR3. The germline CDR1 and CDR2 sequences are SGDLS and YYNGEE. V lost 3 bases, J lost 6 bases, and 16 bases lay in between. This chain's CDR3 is CASSGRDSSPEQYF. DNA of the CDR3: TGTGCCAGCAGCGGGAGGGACTCATCCCCCGAGCAGTACTTC. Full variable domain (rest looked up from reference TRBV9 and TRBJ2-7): DSGVTQTPKHLITATGQRVTLRCSPRSGDLSVYWYQQSLDQGLQFLIQYYNGEERAKGNILERFSAQQFPDLHSELNLSSLELGDSALYFCASSGRDSSPEQYFGPGTRLTVT.

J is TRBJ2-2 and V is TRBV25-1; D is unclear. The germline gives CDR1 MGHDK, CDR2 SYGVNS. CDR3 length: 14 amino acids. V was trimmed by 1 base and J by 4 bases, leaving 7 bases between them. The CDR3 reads CASSEFDITGELFF. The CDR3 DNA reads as TGTGCCAGCAGTGAATTTGACATCACCGGGGAGCTGTTTTTT.

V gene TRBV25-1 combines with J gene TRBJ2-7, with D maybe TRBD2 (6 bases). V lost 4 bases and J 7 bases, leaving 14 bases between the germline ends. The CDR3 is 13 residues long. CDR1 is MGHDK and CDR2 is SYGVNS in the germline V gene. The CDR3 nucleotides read TGTGCCAGCAGTGCCTCGACTAGGAGAGAGCAGTACTTC. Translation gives CASSASTRREQYF.

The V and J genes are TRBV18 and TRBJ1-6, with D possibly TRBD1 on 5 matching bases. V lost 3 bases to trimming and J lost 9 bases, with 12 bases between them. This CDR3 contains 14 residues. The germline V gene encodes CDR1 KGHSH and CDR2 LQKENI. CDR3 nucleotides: TGTGCCAGCTCACCGGGCAGGGAGGCTTCACCCCTCCACTTT. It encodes CASSPGREASPLHF.